The sequence of this T cell receptor (beta chain) was determined in a study of CD8 T cells in Susac syndrome. Study at large: When their blood was taken, patients with Susac syndrome were therapy-naive, taking corticosteroids, or taking intravenous immunoglobulin alone.

The authors reverse transcribed roughly 0.5 to 1 ug RNA with random hexamers. Amplification of TCR beta CDR3 spanned 54 Vbeta and 13 Jbeta via immunoSEQ multiplex PCR. MiXCR, applied by TCRdb to the immunoSEQ multiplex PCR reads, yields one record per CDR3 protein. The sample has about 130,000 distinct CDR3 sequences, just under 95% seen once. There are 14 residues in the CDR3. V lost 3 bases and J lost 0, with 7 bases in between. Sequencing was done on a sample of CD8+ T cells from PBMCs. The rearrangement joins TRBV12-3 or TRBV12-4 to TRBJ2-3, with a weak D call TRBD2 (6 bases). The source is a human donor with Susac syndrome. DNA for the CDR3: TGTGCCAGCAGTTTCGGGGGTAGCACAGATACGCAGTATTTT. Protein product: CASSFGGSTDTQYF.